This T cell receptor beta chain was recorded in a study of PD-1 blockade in mismatch repair-deficient tumors (dated by TCRdb to the late 2010s). Study-wide context: Between late 2013 and 2016, the trial enrolled 86 consecutive patients with 11 to 12 mismatch repair-deficient cancer types, every one of whom had been previously treated and was progressing. Deep sequencing of TCR CDR3 regions was used to track tumor-associated T cell clones in peripheral blood of patients responding to PD-1 blockade.

Library prep was done by the immunoSEQ multiplex PCR assay. TCRdb stores this immuneACCESS table with in-frame sequences only. Part of the clones is absent; in the studies checked, under half of the shortfall reflects unresolved V genes, and no reason is known for the rest. Here the sample has 75,000 to 80,000 clones; approximately 81% occur a single time. Around 5.5% of the sample rests with the top ten. Mismatch repair deficiency was established in every enrolled patient by polymerase chain reaction or immunohistochemistry. A few patients who responded to pembrolizumab therapy underwent TCR sequencing. Pembrolizumab PD-1 blockade was prospectively tested in advanced mismatch repair-deficient cancers, regardless of tissue of origin, in the phase II trial. Peripheral blood T cell samples were collected serially, before PD-1 blockade began and at several time points afterward. The timing of each blood sample was reported as weeks after the first dose of pembrolizumab.

For this clone: Its specific antigen is unknown. Per-base qualities were not stored, and no clone one base away is much larger.

Overall results and qualifications from the work: Rapid expansion after pembrolizumab followed by contraction, generally before radiologic responses, was shown by tumor-resident clones, which were often undetectable in blood before treatment.

Based on the germline V gene, the CDR1 and CDR2 sequences are SGHTS and YDEGEE. V loses 0 bases, J loses 7 bases, and the germline ends lie 17 bases apart. The CDR3 has 16 amino acids, counting the end cysteine and phenylalanine. Only the CDR3 DNA stays, 48 bases, in frame from base 1. Recombination joined TRBV5-8 with TRBJ2-1, and the D gene may be TRBD2, 6 bases matching. This receptor was obtained from an adult with mismatch repair-deficient cancer. The sample here was peripheral blood, taken 44 weeks after starting pembrolizumab. The DNA sequence reads TGTGCCAGCAGCTTGGTGGTAGCGGAAAGAGGGAATGAGCAGTTCTTC. Translation gives CASSLVVAERGNEQFF.